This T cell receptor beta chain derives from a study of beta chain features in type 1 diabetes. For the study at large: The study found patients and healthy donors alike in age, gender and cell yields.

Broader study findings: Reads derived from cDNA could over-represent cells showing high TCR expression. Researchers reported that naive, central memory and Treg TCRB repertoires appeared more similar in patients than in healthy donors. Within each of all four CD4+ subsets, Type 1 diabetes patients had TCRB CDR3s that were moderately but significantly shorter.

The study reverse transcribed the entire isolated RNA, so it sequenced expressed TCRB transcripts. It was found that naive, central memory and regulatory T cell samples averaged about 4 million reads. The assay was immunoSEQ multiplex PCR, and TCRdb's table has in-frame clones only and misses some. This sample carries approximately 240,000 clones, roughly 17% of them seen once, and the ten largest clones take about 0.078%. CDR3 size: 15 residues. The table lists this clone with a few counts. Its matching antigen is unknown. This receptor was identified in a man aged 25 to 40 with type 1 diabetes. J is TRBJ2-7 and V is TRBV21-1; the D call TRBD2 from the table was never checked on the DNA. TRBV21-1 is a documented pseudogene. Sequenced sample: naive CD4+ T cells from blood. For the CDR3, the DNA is TGTGCCAGCAGCAAAGCTCCCCCGAGTATGCGCGAGCAGTACTTC. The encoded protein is CASSKAPPSMREQYF.